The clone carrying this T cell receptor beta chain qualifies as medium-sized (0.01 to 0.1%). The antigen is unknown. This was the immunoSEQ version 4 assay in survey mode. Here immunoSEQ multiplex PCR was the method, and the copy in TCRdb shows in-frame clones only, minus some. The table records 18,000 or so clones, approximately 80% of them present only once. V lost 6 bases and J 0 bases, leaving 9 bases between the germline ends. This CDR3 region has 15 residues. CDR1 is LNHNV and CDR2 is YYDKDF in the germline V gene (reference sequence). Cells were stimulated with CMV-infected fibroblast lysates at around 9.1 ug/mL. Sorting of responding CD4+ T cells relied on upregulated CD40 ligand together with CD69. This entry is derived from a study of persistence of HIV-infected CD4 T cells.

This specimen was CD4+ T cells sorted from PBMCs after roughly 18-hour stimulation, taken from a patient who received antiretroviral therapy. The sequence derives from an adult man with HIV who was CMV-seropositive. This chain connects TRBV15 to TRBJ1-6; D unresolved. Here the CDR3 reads CATRELSSYNSPLHF. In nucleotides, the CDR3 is TGTGCCACCAGGGAACTGAGCTCCTATAATTCACCCCTCCACTTT.